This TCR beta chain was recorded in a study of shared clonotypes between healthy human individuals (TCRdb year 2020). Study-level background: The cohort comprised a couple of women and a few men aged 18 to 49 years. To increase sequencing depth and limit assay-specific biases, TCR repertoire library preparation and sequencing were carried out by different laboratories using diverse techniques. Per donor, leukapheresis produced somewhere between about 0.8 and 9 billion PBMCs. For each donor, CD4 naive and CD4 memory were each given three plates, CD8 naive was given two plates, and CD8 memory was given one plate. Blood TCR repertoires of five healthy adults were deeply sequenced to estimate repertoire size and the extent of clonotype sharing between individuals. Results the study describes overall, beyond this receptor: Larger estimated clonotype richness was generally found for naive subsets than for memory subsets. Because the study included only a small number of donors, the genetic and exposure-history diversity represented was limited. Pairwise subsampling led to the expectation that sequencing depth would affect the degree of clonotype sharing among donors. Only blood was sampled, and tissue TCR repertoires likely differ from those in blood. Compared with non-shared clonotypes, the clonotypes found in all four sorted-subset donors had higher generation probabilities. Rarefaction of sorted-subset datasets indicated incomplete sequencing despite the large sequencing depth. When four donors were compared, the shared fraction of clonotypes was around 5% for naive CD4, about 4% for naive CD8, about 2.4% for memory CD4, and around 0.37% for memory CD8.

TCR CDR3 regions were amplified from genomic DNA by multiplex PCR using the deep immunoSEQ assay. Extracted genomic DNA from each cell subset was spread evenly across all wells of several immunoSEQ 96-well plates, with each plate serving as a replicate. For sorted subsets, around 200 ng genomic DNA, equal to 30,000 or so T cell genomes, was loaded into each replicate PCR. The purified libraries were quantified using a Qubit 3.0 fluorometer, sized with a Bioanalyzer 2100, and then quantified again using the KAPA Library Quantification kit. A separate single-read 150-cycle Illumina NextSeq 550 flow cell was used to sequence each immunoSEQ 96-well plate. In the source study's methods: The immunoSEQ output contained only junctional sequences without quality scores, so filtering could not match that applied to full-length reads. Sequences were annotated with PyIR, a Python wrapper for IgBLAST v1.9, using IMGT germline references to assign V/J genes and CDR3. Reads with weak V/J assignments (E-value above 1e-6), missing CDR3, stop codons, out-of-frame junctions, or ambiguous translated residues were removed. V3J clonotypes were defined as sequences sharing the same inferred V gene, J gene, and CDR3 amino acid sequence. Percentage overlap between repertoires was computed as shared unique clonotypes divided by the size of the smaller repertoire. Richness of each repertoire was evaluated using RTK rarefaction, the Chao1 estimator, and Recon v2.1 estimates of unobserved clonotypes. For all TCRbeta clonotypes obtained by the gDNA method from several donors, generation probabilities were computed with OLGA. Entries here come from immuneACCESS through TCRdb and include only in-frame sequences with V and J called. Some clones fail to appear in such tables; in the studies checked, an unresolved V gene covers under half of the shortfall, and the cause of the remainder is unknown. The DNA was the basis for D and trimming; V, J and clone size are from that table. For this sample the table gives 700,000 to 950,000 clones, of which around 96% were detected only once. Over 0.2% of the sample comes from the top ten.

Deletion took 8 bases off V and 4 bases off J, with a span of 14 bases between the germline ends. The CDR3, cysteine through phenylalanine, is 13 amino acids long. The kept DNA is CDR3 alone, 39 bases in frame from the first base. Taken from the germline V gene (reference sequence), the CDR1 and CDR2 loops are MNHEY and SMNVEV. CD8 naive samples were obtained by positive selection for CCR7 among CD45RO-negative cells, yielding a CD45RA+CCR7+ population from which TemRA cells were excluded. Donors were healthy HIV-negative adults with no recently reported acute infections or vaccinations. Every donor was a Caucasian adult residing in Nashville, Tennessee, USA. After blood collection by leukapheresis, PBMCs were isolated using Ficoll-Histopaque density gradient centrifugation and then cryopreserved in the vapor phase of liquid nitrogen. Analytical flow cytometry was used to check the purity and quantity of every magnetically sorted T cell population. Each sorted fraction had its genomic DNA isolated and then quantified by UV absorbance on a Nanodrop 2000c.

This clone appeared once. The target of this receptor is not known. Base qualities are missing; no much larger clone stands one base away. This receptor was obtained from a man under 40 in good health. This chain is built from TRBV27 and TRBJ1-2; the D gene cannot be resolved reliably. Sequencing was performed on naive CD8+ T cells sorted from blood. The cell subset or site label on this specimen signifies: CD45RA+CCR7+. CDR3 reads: CASRPSVSYGYTF. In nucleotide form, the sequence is TGTGCCAGCCGTCCTTCAGTGAGCTATGGCTACACCTTC.